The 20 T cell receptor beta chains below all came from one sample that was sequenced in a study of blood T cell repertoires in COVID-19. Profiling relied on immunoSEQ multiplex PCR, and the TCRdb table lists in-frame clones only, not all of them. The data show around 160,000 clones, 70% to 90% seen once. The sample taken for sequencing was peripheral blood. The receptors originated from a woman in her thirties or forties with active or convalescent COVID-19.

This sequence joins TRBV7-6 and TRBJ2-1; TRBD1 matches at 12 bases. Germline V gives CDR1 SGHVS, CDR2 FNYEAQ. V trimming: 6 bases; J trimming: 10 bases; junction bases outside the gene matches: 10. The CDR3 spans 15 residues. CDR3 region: CASSLMGQGAGEQFF. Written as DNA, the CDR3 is TGTGCCAGCAGTTTGATGGGACAGGGGGCAGGGGAGCAGTTCTTC.

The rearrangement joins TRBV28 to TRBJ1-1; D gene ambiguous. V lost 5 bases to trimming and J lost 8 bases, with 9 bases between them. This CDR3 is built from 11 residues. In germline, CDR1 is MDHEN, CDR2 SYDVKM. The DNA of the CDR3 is TGTGCCAGCAGTCCCCGCGGCGAAGCTTTCTTT. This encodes CASSPRGEAFF.

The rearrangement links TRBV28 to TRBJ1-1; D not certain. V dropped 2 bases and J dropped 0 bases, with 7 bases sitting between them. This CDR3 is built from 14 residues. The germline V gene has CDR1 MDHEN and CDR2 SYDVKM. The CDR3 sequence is CASSLILVNTEAFF. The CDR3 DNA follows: TGTGCCAGCAGTTTAATACTAGTGAACACTGAAGCTTTCTTT.

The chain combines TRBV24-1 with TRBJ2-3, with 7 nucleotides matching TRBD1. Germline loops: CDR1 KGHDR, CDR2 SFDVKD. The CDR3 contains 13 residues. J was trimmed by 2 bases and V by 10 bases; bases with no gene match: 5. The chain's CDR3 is CATMGQNTDTQYF. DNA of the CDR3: TGTGCCACGATGGGACAGAACACAGATACGCAGTATTTT.

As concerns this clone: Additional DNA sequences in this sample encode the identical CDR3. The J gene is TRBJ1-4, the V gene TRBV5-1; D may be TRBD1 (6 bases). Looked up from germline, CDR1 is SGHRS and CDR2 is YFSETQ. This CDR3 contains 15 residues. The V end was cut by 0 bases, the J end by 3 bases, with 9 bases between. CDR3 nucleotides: TGCGCCAGCAGCTTGGGAGACAGGCCTAATGAAAAACTGTTTTTT. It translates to CASSLGDRPNEKLFF.

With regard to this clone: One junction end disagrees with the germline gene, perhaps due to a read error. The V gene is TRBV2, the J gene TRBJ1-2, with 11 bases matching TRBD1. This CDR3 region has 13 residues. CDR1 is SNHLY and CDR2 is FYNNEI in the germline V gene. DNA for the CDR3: TGTGCCAGCAGAGAAGGGACAGGGGGAGACTACACCTTC. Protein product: CASREGTGGDYTF.

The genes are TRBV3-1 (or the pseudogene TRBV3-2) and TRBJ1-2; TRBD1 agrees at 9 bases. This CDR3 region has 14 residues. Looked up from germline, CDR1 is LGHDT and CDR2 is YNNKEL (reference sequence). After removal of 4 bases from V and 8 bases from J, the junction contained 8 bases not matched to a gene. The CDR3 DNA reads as TGTGCCAGCAGCCCCACGACAGGGGGAAGGGGCTACACCTTC. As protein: CASSPTTGGRGYTF.

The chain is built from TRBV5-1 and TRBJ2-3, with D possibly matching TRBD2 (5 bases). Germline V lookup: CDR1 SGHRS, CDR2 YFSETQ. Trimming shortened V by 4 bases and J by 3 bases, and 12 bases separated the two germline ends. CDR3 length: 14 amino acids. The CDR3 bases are TGCGCCAGCAGCCGGAGAGGGAAAACAGATACGCAGTATTTT. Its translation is CASSRRGKTDTQYF. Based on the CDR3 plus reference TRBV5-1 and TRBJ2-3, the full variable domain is KAGVTQTPRYLIKTRGQQVTLSCSPISGHRSVSWYQQTPGQGLQFLFEYFSETQRNKGNFPGRFSGRQFSNSRSEMNVSTLELGDSALYLCASSRRGKTDTQYFGPGTRLTVL.

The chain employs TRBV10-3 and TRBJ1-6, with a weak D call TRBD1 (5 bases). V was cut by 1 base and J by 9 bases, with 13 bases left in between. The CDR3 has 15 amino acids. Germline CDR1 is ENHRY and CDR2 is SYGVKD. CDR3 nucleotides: TGTGCCATCAGTGAGTACTCCCCGGGGGGTTCACCCCTCCACTTT. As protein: CAISEYSPGGSPLHF.

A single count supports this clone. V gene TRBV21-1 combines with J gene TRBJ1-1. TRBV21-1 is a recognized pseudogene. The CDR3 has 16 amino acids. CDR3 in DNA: TGTGCCAGCAGCAAAGGTGCGGAAGGTATGAACACTGAAGCTTTCTTT. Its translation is CASSKGAEGMNTEAFF.

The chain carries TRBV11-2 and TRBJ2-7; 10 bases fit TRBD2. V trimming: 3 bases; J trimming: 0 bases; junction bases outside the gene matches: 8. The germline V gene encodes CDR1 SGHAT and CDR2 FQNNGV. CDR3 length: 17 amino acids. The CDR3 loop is CASSFETSGWSSYEQYF. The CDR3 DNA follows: TGTGCCAGCAGCTTTGAGACTAGCGGGTGGAGCTCCTACGAGCAGTACTTC.

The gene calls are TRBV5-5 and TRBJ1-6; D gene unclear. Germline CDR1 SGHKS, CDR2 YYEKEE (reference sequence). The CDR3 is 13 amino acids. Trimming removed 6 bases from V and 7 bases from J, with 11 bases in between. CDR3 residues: CASKSSGNSPLHF. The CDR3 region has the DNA TGTGCCAGCAAATCCTCGGGGAATTCACCCCTCCACTTT.

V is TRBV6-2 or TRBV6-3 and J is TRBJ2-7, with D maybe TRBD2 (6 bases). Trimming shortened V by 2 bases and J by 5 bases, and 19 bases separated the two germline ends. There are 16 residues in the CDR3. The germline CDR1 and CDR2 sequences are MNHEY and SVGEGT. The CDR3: CASSYPEGRGGHEQYF. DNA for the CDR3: TGTGCCAGCAGTTACCCCGAAGGGCGGGGAGGCCACGAGCAGTACTTC.

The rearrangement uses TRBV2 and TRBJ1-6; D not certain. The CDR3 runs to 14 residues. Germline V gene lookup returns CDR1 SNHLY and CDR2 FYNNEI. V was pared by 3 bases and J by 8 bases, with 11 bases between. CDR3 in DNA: TGTGCCAGCAGTGAGCGGATCGCGGATTCACCCCTCCACTTT. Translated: CASSERIADSPLHF.

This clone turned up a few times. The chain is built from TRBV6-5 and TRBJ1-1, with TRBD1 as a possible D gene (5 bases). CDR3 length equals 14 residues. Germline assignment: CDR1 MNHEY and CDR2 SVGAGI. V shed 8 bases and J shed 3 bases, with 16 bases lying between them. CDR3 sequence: CASLRGGVDTEAFF. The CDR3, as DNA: TGTGCCAGCCTCCGGGGAGGGGTGGACACTGAAGCTTTCTTT.

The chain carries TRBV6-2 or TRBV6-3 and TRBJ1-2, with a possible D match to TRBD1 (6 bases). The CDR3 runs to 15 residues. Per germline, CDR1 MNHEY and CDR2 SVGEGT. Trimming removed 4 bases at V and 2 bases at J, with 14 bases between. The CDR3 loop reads CASSSGTRQNYGYTF. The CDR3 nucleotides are TGTGCCAGCAGTTCCGGGACACGCCAGAACTATGGCTACACCTTC.

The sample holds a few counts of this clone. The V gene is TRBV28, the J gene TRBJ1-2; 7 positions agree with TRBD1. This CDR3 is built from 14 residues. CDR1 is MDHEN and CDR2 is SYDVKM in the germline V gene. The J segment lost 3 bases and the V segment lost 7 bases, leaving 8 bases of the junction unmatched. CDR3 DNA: TGTGCCAGCACTTACGACAGGGTCGACTATGGCTACACCTTC. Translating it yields CASTYDRVDYGYTF.

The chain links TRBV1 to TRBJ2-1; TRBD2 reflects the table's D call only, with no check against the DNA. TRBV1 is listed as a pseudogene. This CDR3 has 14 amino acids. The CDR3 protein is CTSPAGSSYNEQFF. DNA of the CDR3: TGCACCAGCCCAGCGGGGAGCTCCTACAATGAGCAGTTCTTC.

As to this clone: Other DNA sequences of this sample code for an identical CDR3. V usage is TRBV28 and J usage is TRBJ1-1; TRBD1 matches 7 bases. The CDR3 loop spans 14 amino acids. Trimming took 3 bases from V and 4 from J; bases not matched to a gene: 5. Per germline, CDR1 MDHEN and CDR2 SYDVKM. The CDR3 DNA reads TGTGCCAGCAGTTTGTCGACAGGGCTCACTGAAGCTTTCTTT. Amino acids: CASSLSTGLTEAFF.

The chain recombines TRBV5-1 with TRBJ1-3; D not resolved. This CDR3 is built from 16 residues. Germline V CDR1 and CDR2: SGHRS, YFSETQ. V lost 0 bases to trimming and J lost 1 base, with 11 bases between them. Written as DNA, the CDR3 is TGCGCCAGCAGCTTGGCCGAGGGCTCATCTGGAAACACCATATATTTT. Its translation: CASSLAEGSSGNTIYF. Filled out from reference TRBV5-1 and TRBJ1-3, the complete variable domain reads KAGVTQTPRYLIKTRGQQVTLSCSPISGHRSVSWYQQTPGQGLQFLFEYFSETQRNKGNFPGRFSGRQFSNSRSEMNVSTLELGDSALYLCASSLAEGSSGNTIYFGEGSWLTVV.